This entry lists 20 T cell receptor beta chains sequenced from one sample in a study of blood T cell repertoires in COVID-19. Produced via immunoSEQ multiplex PCR; TCRdb's table is partial and in-frame only. The sample carries around 400,000 clones, just under 90% recorded once. Sequencing used PBMCs or T cells enriched from blood (not recorded which). The receptor source for this set is a woman in her 30s who had recovered from COVID-19.

The V gene is TRBV28, the J gene TRBJ2-1; 7 nucleotides agree with TRBD2. Per the germline V gene, CDR1 is MDHEN and CDR2 is SYDVKM. V lost 3 bases, J lost 10 bases, and 12 bases stayed unmatched. The CDR3 consists of 15 residues. This CDR3 is CASSFSLSGRVEQFF. CDR3 DNA: TGTGCCAGCAGTTTCTCTTTATCGGGGAGGGTCGAGCAGTTCTTC.

V and J are TRBV27 and TRBJ1-2; 9 positions match TRBD1. The V segment lost 6 bases and the J segment 4 bases; nucleotides outside the gene matches: 6. Germline CDR1 reads MNHEY; CDR2 reads SMNVEV (reference sequence). The CDR3 spans 14 residues. The CDR3 loop reads CASSNRGLSYGYTF. In nucleotides, the CDR3 is TGTGCCAGCAGCAACAGGGGGCTTAGCTATGGCTACACCTTC.

Written as DNA, the CDR3 is TGTGCCAGCTCACCGACTATGCAAGAGTACCAAGAGACCCAGTACTTC. This gives the protein CASSPTMQEYQETQYF. V gene TRBV18 combines with J gene TRBJ2-5, with D perhaps TRBD2 (5 bases). Germline V gene lookup returns CDR1 KGHSH and CDR2 LQKENI. The CDR3 sequence is 16 residues long. The V and J ends lost 3 bases and 0 bases respectively, with 14 bases between them.

The rearrangement uses TRBV6-1 and TRBJ1-6; no definite D call. V lost 0 bases to trimming and J lost 10 bases, with 13 bases between them. The CDR3 sequence is 15 residues long. Germline assignment: CDR1 MNHNS and CDR2 SASEGT. CDR3: CASSEAPGGNSPLHF. In DNA, the CDR3 is TGTGCCAGCAGTGAAGCCCCAGGAGGTAACTCACCCCTCCACTTT.

The gene calls are TRBV27 and TRBJ1-2, with a weak D call TRBD1 (6 bases). Per germline, CDR1 MNHEY and CDR2 SMNVEV (reference sequence). V shed 8 bases and J shed 8 bases, with 18 bases lying between them. CDR3 length: 13 amino acids. The CDR3: CASRTSWTDGYTF. For the CDR3, the DNA is TGTGCCAGCCGGACATCGTGGACAGACGGCTACACCTTC.

The V call is TRBV19, the J call TRBJ1-5; TRBD1 matches 8 bases. V trimming: 6 bases; J trimming: 4 bases; junction bases outside the gene matches: 8. Germline V lookup: CDR1 LNHDA, CDR2 SQIVND (reference sequence). This CDR3 region has 15 residues. The CDR3 is CASRPDRGGNQPQHF. CDR3 DNA: TGTGCCAGTAGACCTGACAGGGGAGGGAATCAGCCCCAGCATTTT. The variable domain in full, with the rest retrieved from reference TRBV19 and TRBJ1-5, is DGGITQSPKYLFRKEGQNVTLSCEQNLNHDAMYWYRQDPGQGLRLIYYSQIVNDFQKGDIAEGYSVSREKKESFPLTVTSAQKNPTAFYLCASRPDRGGNQPQHFGDGTRLSIL.

The gene calls are TRBV6-6 and TRBJ1-5, with TRBD1 as a possible D gene (6 bases). From germline, CDR1 is MNHNY and CDR2 SVGAGI (reference sequence). Trimming removed 2 bases from V and 3 bases from J, with 11 bases in between. The CDR3 has 15 residues. CDR3 loop: CASSYRDIFNQPQHF. The CDR3 DNA is TGTGCCAGCAGTTACCGGGACATCTTCAATCAGCCCCAGCATTTT.

The chain uses TRBV7-9 and TRBJ1-6; 11 bases match TRBD1. The CDR3 covers 15 residues. From germline, CDR1 is SEHNR and CDR2 FQNEAQ (reference sequence). Unmatched junction bases numbered 6, after V lost 5 bases and J lost 9 bases. CDR3 in DNA: TGTGCCAGCAGCGATGGACAGGGGGCGGGTTCACCCCTCCACTTT. Translated, it gives CASSDGQGAGSPLHF.

The chain uses TRBV12-3 or TRBV12-4 and TRBJ2-2, with D unresolved. The CDR3 is made up of 13 amino acids. V was trimmed by 8 bases and J by 1 base, leaving 8 bases between them. This chain's CDR3 is CASGQVNTGELFF. The CDR3 nucleotides read TGTGCCAGCGGCCAGGTGAACACCGGGGAGCTGTTTTTT.

As regards this clone: Within the sample, other DNA sequences also encode this same CDR3. The chain uses TRBV2 and TRBJ1-1; 7 nucleotides line up with TRBD1. Germline loops: CDR1 SNHLY, CDR2 FYNNEI. The CDR3 consists of 14 residues. Trimming took 5 bases from V and 0 from J; bases not matched to a gene: 3. The CDR3 sequence: CASSRQGMNTEAFF. The CDR3, as DNA: TGTGCCAGCAGTCGACAGGGTATGAACACTGAAGCTTTCTTT.

This chain uses TRBV27 with TRBJ2-1, with 11 bases aligning to TRBD1. Germline lookup yields CDR1 MNHEY and CDR2 SMNVEV (reference sequence). CDR3 size: 19 residues. V trimming: 4 bases; J trimming: 3 bases; junction bases outside the gene matches: 14. CDR3 bases: TGTGCCAGCAGTTCTCAGGACAGGGGGCGCCGATTTCTCTACAATGAGCAGTTCTTC. It translates to CASSSQDRGRRFLYNEQFF.

This chain connects TRBV5-1 to TRBJ2-3, with 12 bases matching TRBD2. Trimming at V came to 2 bases and at J to 4 bases, leaving 5 bases not matched to a gene. The CDR3 sequence is 16 residues long. Germline V gene data show CDR1 as SGHRS and CDR2 as YFSETQ. The CDR3 DNA reads TGCGCCAGCAGCTTCCTAGCGGGAGGGGGCGCAGATACGCAGTATTTT. Its translation: CASSFLAGGGADTQYF.

The chain links TRBV30 to TRBJ1-5; 9 bases align to TRBD1. The CDR3 totals 14 residues. The germline gives CDR1 GTSNPN, CDR2 SVGIG (reference sequence). V lost 3 bases, J lost 3 bases, and 3 bases stayed unmatched. Written as DNA, the CDR3 is TGTGCCTGGAGGGGGACAGGGCCCAATCAGCCCCAGCATTTT. It translates to CAWRGTGPNQPQHF.

This clone was counted once. Other DNA sequences in the sample encode the same CDR3. The chain couples TRBV7-9 to TRBJ1-1, with a possible D match to TRBD1 (5 bases). The CDR3 runs 13 residues. The germline CDR1 and CDR2 sequences are SEHNR and FQNEAQ (reference sequence). Trimming removed 4 bases at V and 3 bases at J, with 9 bases between. CDR3 sequence reads: CASSSDSYTEAFF. The CDR3 DNA reads as TGTGCCAGCAGCTCAGACAGTTACACTGAAGCTTTCTTT.

The chain is built from TRBV18 and TRBJ2-3, with D tentatively TRBD2 (7 bases). The CDR3 runs to 17 residues. Germline CDR1 and CDR2: KGHSH and LQKENI. V was trimmed by 0 bases and J by 3 bases, leaving 16 bases between them. CDR3 DNA: TGTGCCAGCTCACCACCGAAGGGGGGGGGCCCTACAGATACGCAGTATTTT. It codes for CASSPPKGGGPTDTQYF.

The rearrangement uses TRBV4-1 and TRBJ1-1, with 8 bases identical to TRBD1. This CDR3 is 15 amino acids long. Per germline, CDR1 MGHRA and CDR2 YSYEKL. J gave up 1 base and V 4 bases, and 5 bases lay outside the gene matches. The DNA of the CDR3 is TGCGCCAGCAGCCCTATAACAGGGGGGAACACTGAAGCTTTCTTT. Residues: CASSPITGGNTEAFF.

In its sample, this clone was seen a few times. The rearrangement joins TRBV5-6 to TRBJ1-5; 7 nucleotides match TRBD1. Germline-derived CDR1 and CDR2 are SGHDT and YYEEEE. V lost 6 bases and J lost 5; bases outside the gene matches: 8. The CDR3 is 14 residues long. The CDR3 DNA reads TGTGCCAGCACAAGACGGGACAGCGATCAGCCCCAGCATTTT. As protein: CASTRRDSDQPQHF.

The chain joins TRBV9 to TRBJ1-2, with D possibly being TRBD1 (6 bases). Trimming stripped 0 bases from V and 4 bases from J, with 10 bases between. The CDR3 consists of 14 residues. Germline V CDR1 and CDR2: SGDLS, YYNGEE. The CDR3 DNA reads TGTGCCAGCAGCGTAGGAACGGACAGCTATGGCTACACCTTC. Its protein is CASSVGTDSYGYTF.

The chain is built from TRBV6-5 and TRBJ2-3; 10 positions agree with TRBD1. V was pared by 6 bases and J by 2 bases, with 5 bases of the junction left unmatched. Germline V CDR1 and CDR2: MNHEY, SVGAGI. The CDR3 length is 15 residues. CDR3 protein: CASRAGQGDTDTQYF. The DNA for the CDR3 is TGTGCCAGCAGAGCAGGACAGGGGGACACAGATACGCAGTATTTT.

The chain joins TRBV10-3 to TRBJ2-7; TRBD1 matches at 9 bases. Germline CDR1 ENHRY, CDR2 SYGVKD. Trimming cost V 0 bases and J 5 bases; bases outside gene matches: 8. This CDR3 contains 16 residues. CDR3 coding DNA: TGTGCCATCAGTGAGTCGGGACAGGGAGGGGGCCACGAGCAGTACTTC. It codes for CAISESGQGGGHEQYF.